One sample yielded the 3 T cell receptor beta chains listed below, sequenced in a study of control samples from healthy donors and cancer patients. Assay: immunoSEQ multiplex PCR; the TCRdb copy retains only in-frame clones and omits some. The table lists about 120,000 clones, approximately 90% of them singletons. Sequencing was performed on blood. These receptors were obtained from a woman aged 70-85 years in good health.

The rearrangement uses TRBV7-8 and TRBJ2-7; 12 bases match TRBD2. J gave up 5 bases and V 5 bases, and 7 bases lay outside the gene matches. The germline V gene has CDR1 SGHVS and CDR2 FQNEAQ. The CDR3 spans 15 residues. In DNA form, the CDR3 reads TGTGCCAGCAGCGGCAAGACTAGCGGGAGTGACGAGCAGTACTTC. Protein product: CASSGKTSGSDEQYF.

The CDR3 protein is CSVGQPPGDEQFF. The CDR3 bases are TGCAGCGTTGGTCAGCCGCCGGGCGATGAGCAGTTCTTC. V gene TRBV29-1 combines with J gene TRBJ2-1, with unresolved D. V was cut by 4 bases and J by 8 bases, with 15 bases left in between. CDR3 length: 13 residues. Germline CDR1 is SQVTM and CDR2 is ANQGSEA.

The chain is built from TRBV4-2 and TRBJ2-5; D is possibly TRBD2 (6 bases). Trimming removed 3 bases from V and 5 bases from J, with 10 bases in between. Germline assignment: CDR1 LGHNA and CDR2 YNFKEQ. The CDR3 is 13 amino acids. DNA of the CDR3: TGTGCCAGCAGCCAGGGACTTAGGGAGACCCAGTACTTC. Its protein is CASSQGLRETQYF.